This T cell receptor (beta chain) was identified during a study of CD8 T cells in ankylosing spondylitis. With molecular barcodes, quantitative 5'-RACE was used to make the TCR beta libraries. TCRdb reanalysed the 5' RACE reads using MiXCR and keeps one entry per CDR3 protein. The sample carries about 340,000 distinct CDR3 sequences, 6.5% to 10% recorded once. The CDR3 runs to 12 residues. Deletions cut 1 base from V and 7 bases from J, with 8 bases between. Germline V gene data show CDR1 as WSHSY and CDR2 as SAAADI. Study outcomes and limitations: Disease-associated clones were CD8+ and fairly uncommon in peripheral blood. Earlier literature documents some of the motif variants in reactive arthritis synovial fluid and blood. Seemingly characteristic of ankylosing spondylitis blood was a TCR beta motif consisting of about 8 highly homologous variants.

Details on this clonotype: Its antigen is as yet unknown.

The clonotype was recovered from a male donor with ankylosing spondylitis. Source material: blood, either unsorted or a sorted T cell fraction (not recorded which). V is TRBV10-2 and J is TRBJ2-7, with a possible D match to TRBD2 (6 bases). In DNA, the CDR3 is TGCGCCAGCAGTGAGTGGGGGGAAGAGCAGTACTTC. This sequence encodes CASSEWGEEQYF.